This TCR beta chain was identified during a study of T cells expressing NK-cell markers. Study-wide background: It was sorted CD3+CD56-NKG2C+, CD3+CD56+NKG2C- and CD3+CD56+NKG2C+ T cells that provided the TCR beta repertoires. Seven HCMV-seropositive donors and one seronegative donor made up the eight sequenced donors.

Remarks on this clonotype: Its antigen remains unknown.

General study results and limits: Dominant NKG2C+ clonotypes made up about 1.0-7.0% of CD8+ T cells in several donors. Leadership of the CD3+CD56-NKG2C+ fraction also belonged to these clonotypes in a handful of donors.

TCRdb re-called the 5' RACE reads, yielding one record per CDR3 amino acid sequence without DNA. The data show fewer than 300,000 distinct CDR3 sequences, and the top ten clones hold 3.5% to 5%. Germline V gene sequence: CDR1 SGHTA, CDR2 FQGNSA. There are 16 residues in the CDR3. The chain uses TRBV7-2 and TRBJ2-2; the TCRdb call, TRBD1, lacks DNA for checking. Source material: blood T cells: a sorted CD56 or NKG2C T cell subset, CD4+ or CD8+ T cells, or bulk PBMC T cells (not recorded which). The source is a woman aged 18-70 years in good health. CDR3 amino acids: CASRHGVGGNTGELFF. Full variable domain (remainder filled in from reference TRBV7-2 and TRBJ2-2): GAGVSQSPSNKVTEKGKDVELRCDPISGHTALYWYRQSLGQGLEFLIYFQGNSAPDKSGLPSDRFSAERTGGSVSTLTIQRTQQEDSAVYLCASRHGVGGNTGELFFGEGSRLTVL.